The 2 T cell receptor beta chains below come from one sample, sequenced in a study of OX40 agonist ivuxolimab in advanced cancers. TCRdb keeps only in-frame clones here, not all; method: immunoSEQ multiplex PCR. The sample shows roughly 65,000 clones, roughly 88% of them seen only once. This material consisted of CD4+ or CD8+ T cells sorted from blood, taken in a trial of the OX40 agonist ivuxolimab. The receptors were gathered from an adult with an advanced solid tumor such as melanoma, head and neck, liver or kidney cancer.

On this clone: This clone may be a read error of a much larger clone one base away. CDR3 nucleotides: TGTGCCAGCAATGACCTCAGGGGAAACACTGAAGCTTTCTTT. Amino acid sequence: CASNDLRGNTEAFF. The chain employs TRBV6-5 and TRBJ1-1, with D possibly being TRBD1 (6 bases). V was cut by 7 bases and J by 2 bases, with 14 bases left in between. The germline CDR1 and CDR2 sequences are MNHEY and SVGAGI. The CDR3 is made up of 14 amino acids.

The chain uses TRBV7-3 and TRBJ2-6; TRBD1 matches 11 bases. Germline V gene data show CDR1 as SGHTA and CDR2 as FQGTGA. J lost 1 base, V lost 3 bases, and 5 bases had no gene match. The CDR3 contains 18 residues. CDR3 sequence: CASSLRDRGTSGANVLTF. The CDR3, as DNA: TGTGCCAGCAGCTTGCGGGACAGGGGGACATCTGGGGCCAACGTCCTGACTTTC.